The clone carrying this T cell receptor (beta chain) was seen a handful of times. Its antigen is not identified. Other DNA sequences within the sample encode an identical CDR3. This record belongs to a study of CD8+ T cells in alopecia areata. Study summary: Patients took tofacitinib for 6 to 18 months, followed by 6 drug-free months.

V was clipped by 3 bases and J by 0 bases, with 5 bases between them. The CDR3 spans 13 residues. The germline CDR1 and CDR2 sequences are GTSNPN and SVGIG (reference sequence). Treatment noted: oral pan-JAK inhibitor, 5-10 mg twice daily. In alopecia areata patients, both lesional scalp punch biopsies and peripheral blood were collected. RNA was isolated and reverse transcribed to cDNA, the sequencing template. The assay was immunoSEQ multiplex PCR, and TCRdb's table has in-frame clones only and misses some. The sample shows 100,000 to 150,000 clones, about three fifths of them seen only once. Study results and limitations: The study found tofacitinib significantly decreased scalp clonality and expanded CD8+ clones among the top 100. Scalp lesions, especially in alopecia totalis/universalis, had higher clonality than normal scalp.

The clonotype originates from a human donor with alopecia areata. The genes are TRBV30 and TRBJ1-4, with D hard to call. This specimen was CD8+ T cells sorted from blood, taken at week 4, from a patient treated with tofacitinib. In DNA, the CDR3 is TGTGCCTGGAGCTTGACAACTAATGAAAAACTGTTTTTT. Its translation: CAWSLTTNEKLFF.